Included here is one TCR beta chain sequence, with context. Its antigen is not identified. J lost 11 bases, V lost 5 bases, and 6 bases had no gene match. CDR3 size: 11 residues. Germline CDR1 GTSNPN, CDR2 SVGIG (reference sequence). A multiplex PCR was run with 60 Vbeta primers and 13 Jbeta primers. Clones were read by immunoSEQ multiplex PCR, and TCRdb kept only the in-frame ones, dropping some. The table shows some 95,000 clones, with approximately 71% occurring only once. This specimen comes from a study of cytomegalovirus exposure and HLA in healthy donors. Whole-study findings and limits: Some V segments could not be told apart, so they were left out, TRBV6-2 and TRBV6-3 among them. Among immune exposure information, only CMV serostatus was available.

V is TRBV30 and J is TRBJ2-1; 7 bases match TRBD2. The clonotype originates from a woman aged 18-35 years in good health and CMV-seropositive. Sequenced: PBMCs. CDR3 sequence reads: CAWSSGTQQFF. DNA of the CDR3: TGTGCCTGGTCTAGCGGAACCCAGCAGTTCTTC.